This T cell receptor (beta chain) comes out of a study of blood T cell repertoires in COVID-19. TCRdb's copy holds only in-frame clones and misses some; the assay was immunoSEQ multiplex PCR. The sample consists of 200,000 to 250,000 clones, around 82% of them appearing once. CDR1 and CDR2 from the germline V gene are SGHRS and YFSETQ. The CDR3 is 13 residues long. J lost 8 bases, V lost 7 bases, and 6 bases had no gene match. V is TRBV5-1 and J is TRBJ1-4; 9 nucleotides align to TRBD1. The sequenced sample consisted of peripheral blood. The receptor comes from a woman in her sixties or seventies with acute or convalescent COVID-19. The CDR3 DNA follows: TGCGCCAGCCGTACAGGGGGCGAGGAAAAACTGTTTTTT. It encodes CASRTGGEEKLFF.